Presented here are 12 T cell receptor beta chains from one specimen sequenced in a study of Ad26.COV2.S vaccination and SARS-CoV-2 variants. Treatment defined: 19 received Ad26.COV2.S at low or high dose, single or two shots; 5 received placebo; per-sample allocation not given. Samples analyzed were those drawn on day 63 after the first vaccine or placebo injection. Clones were read by immunoSEQ multiplex PCR, and TCRdb kept only the in-frame ones, dropping some. The sample lists hundreds of thousands of clones, 85% to 90% occurring once. This sample comprised peripheral blood, obtained in a trial of Ad26.COV2.S vaccine versus placebo. The receptors were sampled from a person aged 18 to 65 who received the Ad26.COV2.S COVID-19 vaccine or a placebo.

V is TRBV5-6 and J is TRBJ2-1; the match to TRBD1 covers 9 bases. Germline V CDR1 and CDR2: SGHDT, YYEEEE. V shed 4 bases and J 9 bases; nucleotides not matched to a gene: 17. CDR3 length: 17 residues. The CDR3 coding sequence is TGTGCCAGCAGCCACGAACAGGGGGCAGGGCCGGTGGGTGAGCAGTTCTTC. It is translated as CASSHEQGAGPVGEQFF.

This rearrangement joins TRBV5-5 to TRBJ1-2; TRBD1 matches 8 bases. J gave up 6 bases and V 4 bases, and 11 bases lay outside the gene matches. The CDR3 sequence is 15 residues long. CDR1 SGHKS and CDR2 YYEKEE come from the germline V gene (reference sequence). The CDR3, as DNA: TGTGCCAGCAGCCAGCAGGGGGCATGGACTAATGGCTACACCTTC. Protein product: CASSQQGAWTNGYTF.

The chain combines TRBV28 with TRBJ1-1; TRBD1 is a possible D gene (5 bases). V was shortened by 8 bases and J by 8 bases, with 12 bases between the two germline ends. Germline V gene data show CDR1 as MDHEN and CDR2 as SYDVKM. The CDR3 runs 11 residues. The CDR3 loop reads CASRRDLEAFF. In DNA, the CDR3 is TGTGCCAGCCGGAGGGACCTCGAAGCTTTCTTT.

The chain has TRBV10-3 and TRBJ2-1; TRBD1 agrees at 7 bases. Unmatched junction bases numbered 16, after V lost 8 bases and J lost 6 bases. CDR1 ENHRY and CDR2 SYGVKD come from the germline V gene. The CDR3 is 16 residues long. As DNA, the CDR3 is TGTGCCATCTCTGAAGGAAGACAGGGCTTTGTCAATGAGCAGTTCTTC. Translated, it gives CAISEGRQGFVNEQFF.

The chain combines TRBV9 with TRBJ1-6; 9 bases are a match to TRBD1. CDR3 length equals 14 residues. Germline CDR1 reads SGDLS; CDR2 reads YYNGEE. Trimming took 3 bases from V and 9 from J; bases not matched to a gene: 4. CDR3 region: CASSATGGGSPLHF. CDR3 bases: TGTGCCAGCAGCGCGACAGGGGGTGGTTCACCCCTCCACTTT.

The V gene is TRBV18, the J gene TRBJ2-2; no clear D gene. The germline V gene has CDR1 KGHSH and CDR2 LQKENI. V was pared by 5 bases and J by 3 bases, with 7 bases between. CDR3 size: 13 residues. The CDR3 bases are TGTGCCAGCTCAACGTTTGACACCGGGGAGCTGTTTTTT. This gives the protein CASSTFDTGELFF. Using reference TRBV18 and TRBJ2-2 for the parts outside the CDR3, the full variable domain is NAGVMQNPRHLVRRRGQEARLRCSPMKGHSHVYWYRQLPEEGLKFMVYLQKENIIDESGMPKERFSAEFPKEGPSILRIQQVVRGDSAAYFCASSTFDTGELFFGEGSRLTVL.

This clone was detected only once. The J gene is TRBJ2-5, the V gene TRBV9; 12 bases map to TRBD2. Germline loops: CDR1 SGDLS, CDR2 YYNGEE. V trimming: 3 bases; J trimming: 4 bases; junction bases outside the gene matches: 4. There are 15 residues in the CDR3. Here the CDR3 reads CASSGLAGVVETQYF. In DNA, the CDR3 is TGTGCCAGCAGCGGACTAGCGGGAGTTGTAGAGACCCAGTACTTC. The complete variable domain, with remaining parts taken from reference TRBV9 and TRBJ2-5, reads DSGVTQTPKHLITATGQRVTLRCSPRSGDLSVYWYQQSLDQGLQFLIQYYNGEERAKGNILERFSAQQFPDLHSELNLSSLELGDSALYFCASSGLAGVVETQYFGPGTRLLVL.

The chain combines TRBV28 with TRBJ2-5; 8 bases align to TRBD2. The CDR3 loop spans 17 amino acids. Germline V lookup: CDR1 MDHEN, CDR2 SYDVKM. V gave up 5 bases and J gave up 2 bases; unmatched junction bases: 13. The CDR3: CASSPSPSGSWQETQYF. The CDR3 region has the DNA TGTGCCAGCAGTCCGTCCCCCAGCGGGAGTTGGCAAGAGACCCAGTACTTC. The full variable domain, with the rest looked up from reference TRBV28 and TRBJ2-5, is DVKVTQSSRYLVKRTGEKVFLECVQDMDHENMFWYRQDPGLGLRLIYFSYDVKMKEKGDIPEGYSVSREKKERFSLILESASTNQTSMYLCASSPSPSGSWQETQYFGPGTRLLVL.

The chain links TRBV4-3 to TRBJ2-3, with a weak D call TRBD2 (5 bases). The CDR3 totals 17 residues. Per the germline V gene, CDR1 is LGHNA and CDR2 is YSLEER. Trimming stripped 3 bases from V and 1 base from J, with 17 bases between. The CDR3 DNA reads TGCGCCAGCAGCCAGCTAATTAGCGCCCCCGGCACAGATACGCAGTATTTT. Amino acids: CASSQLISAPGTDTQYF.

The rearrangement uses TRBV6-1 and TRBJ2-3; possible D gene TRBD2, 6 bases. V lost 1 base and J lost 1, with 6 bases in between. Germline-derived CDR1 and CDR2 are MNHNS and SASEGT. This CDR3 comprises 14 residues. Here the CDR3 reads CASSEGEGTDTQYF. The CDR3 bases are TGTGCCAGCAGTGAAGGGGAGGGCACAGATACGCAGTATTTT.

The V call is TRBV11-3, the J call TRBJ1-1; TRBD1 might be the D (5 bases). Per germline, CDR1 SGHNT and CDR2 YENEEA. This CDR3 spans 14 amino acids. Between the trimmed V and J ends, which lost 5 bases and 1 base, there was a span of 11 bases. CDR3 loop: CASSKGFENTEAFF. CDR3 nucleotides: TGTGCCAGCAGCAAGGGGTTCGAGAACACTGAAGCTTTCTTT.

The rearrangement links TRBV10-3 to TRBJ2-1; D ambiguous. This CDR3 is built from 14 residues. Germline CDR1 ENHRY, CDR2 SYGVKD. Deletions cut 8 bases from V and 3 bases from J, with 14 bases between. Here the CDR3 reads CAISAQTFYNEQFF. CDR3 nucleotides: TGTGCCATCTCTGCGCAGACTTTCTACAATGAGCAGTTCTTC.